This T cell receptor beta chain appears in the sequencing data of a study of T-cell reconstitution after alpha-beta-depleted transplantation in children. Overall study findings and caveats: The study reportedly traced alpha-beta T cells about two months after transplant to several hundred expanded graft clones.

This clonotype showed up many times. Its antigen is not identified. This CDR3 comprises 15 residues. In germline, CDR1 is SGHRS, CDR2 YFSETQ. Trimming cost V 4 bases and J 0 bases, with 11 bases left between them. Unique molecular identifiers featured in how the TCRbeta library was prepared. MiXCR was run by TCRdb on the PCR reads, yielding one entry per CDR3 protein. The sample has some 190,000 distinct CDR3 sequences, around 10% seen once. The receptor was derived from a boy aged 2-9 years with acute myeloid leukemia, due to receive a stem cell transplant. The V gene is TRBV5-1, the J gene TRBJ2-1, with D perhaps matching TRBD2 (6 bases). The sample was PBMCs, taken before TCRalphabeta/CD19-depleted stem cell transplant. CDR3 amino acids: CASSAPGGSYNEQFF. The CDR3 bases are TGCGCCAGCAGCGCACCCGGGGGCTCCTACAATGAGCAGTTCTTC.